The 25 T cell receptor beta chains below were found in one sample sequenced in a study of cytomegalovirus exposure and HLA in healthy donors. PCR was performed using 60 Vbeta and 13 Jbeta primers. Only in-frame clones appear in the TCRdb table, and some are missing; sequencing was by immunoSEQ multiplex PCR. This sample has 150,000 to 200,000 clones, with approximately 80% found just once. Source material: PBMCs. These receptors all stem from a woman aged 18 to 35 in good health and CMV-seronegative.

A few counts support this clone. The chain has TRBV19 and TRBJ2-7, with 9 nucleotides matching TRBD1. Germline CDR1 LNHDA, CDR2 SQIVND (reference sequence). The CDR3 is made up of 15 amino acids. Trimming at V came to 6 bases and at J to 1 base, leaving 7 bases not matched to a gene. CDR3 coding DNA: TGTGCCAGTAGCCTGGACAGGGGTCTATCCTACGAGCAGTACTTC. Translated, it gives CASSLDRGLSYEQYF.

This sequence joins TRBV5-6 and TRBJ1-2; D remains ambiguous. The CDR3 is 12 amino acids. Trimming stripped 4 bases from V and 7 bases from J, with 11 bases between. Germline values: CDR1 SGHDT, CDR2 YYEEEE. The CDR3 here is CASSSGGFGYTF. In DNA, the CDR3 is TGTGCCAGCAGCAGTGGAGGTTTTGGCTACACCTTC.

This clone was recorded only once. This sequence joins TRBV7-9 and TRBJ2-1; 10 nucleotides match TRBD2. Looked up from germline, CDR1 is SEHNR and CDR2 is FQNEAQ (reference sequence). V shed 2 bases and J 8 bases; nucleotides not matched to a gene: 6. CDR3 size: 15 residues. The CDR3 here is CASSLLLAGEDEQFF. The CDR3 DNA reads as TGTGCCAGCAGCTTACTGCTAGCGGGGGAGGATGAGCAGTTCTTC.

This chain links TRBV2 with TRBJ2-5, with D possibly matching TRBD2 (7 bases). The germline gives CDR1 SNHLY, CDR2 FYNNEI. This CDR3 spans 16 amino acids. Trimming removed 6 bases at V and 5 bases at J, with 22 bases between. The CDR3 bases are TGTGCCAGCAGCCGCAACTCGGGGGGCGGGGCTGAGACCCAGTACTTC. Encoded protein: CASSRNSGGGAETQYF.

The chain employs TRBV9 and TRBJ1-6, with D possibly matching TRBD1 (5 bases). Germline V gives CDR1 SGDLS, CDR2 YYNGEE. V dropped 5 bases and J dropped 9 bases, with 12 bases sitting between them. CDR3 length: 13 amino acids. The CDR3 DNA reads as TGTGCCAGCAGGCAGGACGGGGGTTCACCCCTCCACTTT. Its protein is CASRQDGGSPLHF.

For the CDR3, the DNA is TGCGCCAGCAGTCTCCGCGGACTCCAAGAGACCCAGTACTTC. It yields the protein CASSLRGLQETQYF. The gene calls are TRBV5-1 and TRBJ2-5; TRBD2 is a possible D gene (5 bases). V was pared by 5 bases and J by 1 base, with 12 bases between. This CDR3 region has 14 residues. Germline values: CDR1 SGHRS, CDR2 YFSETQ. The entire variable domain, with the rest obtained from reference TRBV5-1 and TRBJ2-5, is as follows: KAGVTQTPRYLIKTRGQQVTLSCSPISGHRSVSWYQQTPGQGLQFLFEYFSETQRNKGNFPGRFSGRQFSNSRSEMNVSTLELGDSALYLCASSLRGLQETQYFGPGTRLLVL.

The J gene is TRBJ2-2, the V gene TRBV7-3, with TRBD2 matching 9 bases. The length of the CDR3 is 16 residues. J lost 5 bases, V lost 2 bases, and 6 bases had no gene match. Germline V gene data show CDR1 as SGHTA and CDR2 as FQGTGA. The CDR3, as DNA: TGTGCCAGCAGCTTATTCGGCGGGGGGGTAACCGGGGAGCTGTTTTTT. Protein sequence: CASSLFGGGVTGELFF.

The chain is built from TRBV6-6 and TRBJ1-1; no reliable D call. Trimming shortened V by 3 bases and J by 3 bases, and 17 bases separated the two germline ends. The germline V gene encodes CDR1 MNHNY and CDR2 SVGAGI (reference sequence). The CDR3 is 16 amino acids. The CDR3 DNA reads TGTGCCAGCAGTTATGAAATGGCTGGGCGGGACACTGAAGCTTTCTTT. This gives the protein CASSYEMAGRDTEAFF.

The rearrangement uses TRBV28 and TRBJ2-1; D is perhaps TRBD1 (5 bases). Between the trimmed V and J ends, which lost 2 bases and 7 bases, there was a span of 12 bases. The CDR3 sequence is 14 residues long. Germline V lookup: CDR1 MDHEN, CDR2 SYDVKM. Here the CDR3 DNA reads TGTGCCAGCAGTTTACCCGCCAGGGTAAATGAGCAGTTCTTC. This codes for CASSLPARVNEQFF.

The J gene is TRBJ1-4, the V gene TRBV28; TRBD1 might be the D (6 bases). V lost 3 bases, J lost 0 bases, and 26 bases lay in between. Germline V gives CDR1 MDHEN, CDR2 SYDVKM. The CDR3 consists of 21 residues. CDR3 nucleotides: TGTGCCAGCAGTTTGGGATTGGCCAGGGACACAGATTGGGCAACTAATGAAAAACTGTTTTTT. It translates to CASSLGLARDTDWATNEKLFF.

This clone was seen only once. The chain couples TRBV28 to TRBJ1-5; tentatively, D is TRBD1 (5 bases). Trimming left V 3 bases short and J 6 bases short, with 15 bases between. This CDR3 comprises 15 residues. Germline V gene lookup returns CDR1 MDHEN and CDR2 SYDVKM. The CDR3 here is CASSFLGQGRQPQHF. The CDR3, as DNA: TGTGCCAGCAGTTTTCTGGGGCAGGGTCGTCAGCCCCAGCATTTT. Full variable domain (remainder filled in from reference TRBV28 and TRBJ1-5): DVKVTQSSRYLVKRTGEKVFLECVQDMDHENMFWYRQDPGLGLRLIYFSYDVKMKEKGDIPEGYSVSREKKERFSLILESASTNQTSMYLCASSFLGQGRQPQHFGDGTRLSIL.

A few counts support this clone. The chain is built from TRBV27 and TRBJ1-2; D not certain. The CDR3 consists of 16 residues. The V gene's germline CDR1 is MNHEY and CDR2 SMNVEV (reference sequence). Between the trimmed V and J ends, which lost 3 bases and 3 bases, there was a span of 17 bases. The CDR3 here is CASSLQVPSPDYGYTF. The CDR3 bases are TGTGCCAGCAGTTTGCAGGTCCCCAGCCCAGACTATGGCTACACCTTC.

V gene TRBV6-1 combines with J gene TRBJ1-2, with D unclear. From germline, CDR1 is MNHNS and CDR2 SASEGT. There are 14 residues in the CDR3. With 1 base removed from V and 6 bases from J, the gap between germline ends came to 12 bases. The CDR3 sequence is CASSEVQRSHGYTF. CDR3 sequence (DNA): TGTGCCAGCAGTGAAGTCCAAAGGAGCCATGGCTACACCTTC.

The chain joins TRBV18 to TRBJ1-3; D remains unclear. Trimming left V 0 bases short and J 0 bases short, with 9 bases between. CDR3 length: 16 amino acids. Germline V CDR1 and CDR2: KGHSH, LQKENI. This CDR3 is CASSPPVGSSGNTIYF. The DNA of the CDR3 is TGTGCCAGCTCACCACCGGTCGGGAGCTCTGGAAACACCATATATTTT.

This chain links TRBV7-9 with TRBJ1-2, with D perhaps TRBD1 (6 bases). The CDR3 contains 14 residues. CDR1 and CDR2 from the germline V gene are SEHNR and FQNEAQ (reference sequence). Trimming cost V 6 bases and J 5 bases, with 16 bases left between them. CDR3 DNA sequence: TGTGCCAGCAGACCCTCCGGGACAAGGTATGGCTACACCTTC. Its protein is CASRPSGTRYGYTF.

The sample holds a few counts of this clone. The gene calls are TRBV9 and TRBJ2-2, with D tentatively TRBD1 (6 bases). Deletions cut 0 bases from V and 2 bases from J, with 11 bases between. Germline loops: CDR1 SGDLS, CDR2 YYNGEE. The CDR3 has 16 amino acids. The CDR3 DNA reads as TGTGCCAGCAGCGTAGATCCAGGGGTAAACACCGGGGAGCTGTTTTTT. Amino acid sequence: CASSVDPGVNTGELFF.

This rearrangement joins TRBV28 to TRBJ1-6, with 9 bases aligning to TRBD1. This CDR3 has 16 amino acids. Per germline, CDR1 MDHEN and CDR2 SYDVKM. The trim removed 2 bases at V and 9 bases at J, leaving 8 bases unmatched. CDR3 protein: CASSLHTDRGASPLHF. The CDR3 DNA is TGTGCCAGCAGTTTACACACGGACAGGGGAGCTTCACCCCTCCACTTT. Full variable domain (remainder filled in from reference TRBV28 and TRBJ1-6): DVKVTQSSRYLVKRTGEKVFLECVQDMDHENMFWYRQDPGLGLRLIYFSYDVKMKEKGDIPEGYSVSREKKERFSLILESASTNQTSMYLCASSLHTDRGASPLHFGNGTRLTVT.

J is TRBJ1-5 and V is TRBV27; D not certain. Germline assignment: CDR1 MNHEY and CDR2 SMNVEV (reference sequence). V was shortened by 3 bases and J by 1 base, with 10 bases between the two germline ends. The CDR3 is 15 residues long. CDR3 nucleotides: TGTGCCAGCAGTTTTTCGGCAGGCAGCAATCAGCCCCAGCATTTT. It is translated as CASSFSAGSNQPQHF.

This sequence joins TRBV6-5 and TRBJ1-1; no clear D gene. Trimming left V 2 bases short and J 0 bases short, with 13 bases between. Germline lookup yields CDR1 MNHEY and CDR2 SVGAGI. The CDR3 runs 16 residues. CDR3: CASSYDPRAMNTEAFF. For the CDR3, the DNA is TGTGCCAGCAGTTACGACCCGCGGGCGATGAACACTGAAGCTTTCTTT.

The chain has TRBV11-3 and TRBJ1-1, with D perhaps TRBD1 (5 bases). Trimming pared 2 bases from V and 4 bases from J, leaving 20 bases between. Looked up from germline, CDR1 is SGHNT and CDR2 is YENEEA. The CDR3 runs to 17 residues. The CDR3 sequence: CASSLRRDWYGGTEAFF. The CDR3 DNA reads TGTGCCAGCAGCTTACGAAGGGACTGGTATGGAGGCACTGAAGCTTTCTTT.

The chain carries TRBV9 and TRBJ1-1; 9 bases line up with TRBD1. This CDR3 region has 17 residues. V trimming: 4 bases; J trimming: 1 base; junction bases outside the gene matches: 11. The germline V gene encodes CDR1 SGDLS and CDR2 YYNGEE. CDR3 in DNA: TGTGCCAGCAGCCCCCGGGGACAGGGTGTGGGGAACACTGAAGCTTTCTTT. It specifies CASSPRGQGVGNTEAFF.

The rearrangement uses TRBV29-1 and TRBJ2-7; TRBD1 agrees at 7 bases. Losses at the gene ends were 3 bases for V and 0 bases for J; bases not matched to a gene: 2. The CDR3 length is 13 residues. Germline V CDR1 and CDR2: SQVTM, ANQGSEA. CDR3 loop: CSVEDRFSYEQYF. Here the CDR3 DNA reads TGCAGCGTTGAGGACAGGTTCTCCTACGAGCAGTACTTC.

The genes are TRBV6-5 and TRBJ1-2, with D maybe TRBD1 (6 bases). Trimming took off 8 bases at V and 4 bases at J, with 14 bases between the two ends. The germline V gene has CDR1 MNHEY and CDR2 SVGAGI. The CDR3 totals 13 residues. In nucleotides, the CDR3 is TGTGCCAGCCGAGGGGGTCGGGCCTATGGCTACACCTTC. It is translated as CASRGGRAYGYTF.

The rearrangement uses TRBV11-2 and TRBJ2-1; 11 nucleotides agree with TRBD2. V trimming: 4 bases; J trimming: 14 bases; junction bases outside the gene matches: 7. This CDR3 has 13 residues. CDR1 is SGHAT, CDR2 FQNNGV, per germline. CDR3 nucleotides: TGTGCCAGCAGCTCCCTACTAGCGGGGGCTAAGTTCTTC. Encoded protein: CASSSLLAGAKFF.

CDR3 sequence reads: CAISESFSGQRLLNTEAFF. The CDR3 nucleotides are TGTGCCATCAGTGAGTCGTTTTCGGGACAGCGTCTTTTGAACACTGAAGCTTTCTTT. The chain employs TRBV10-3 and TRBJ1-1, with 7 bases fitting TRBD1. V was pared by 0 bases and J by 0 bases, with 13 bases of the junction left unmatched. The germline CDR1 and CDR2 sequences are ENHRY and SYGVKD. There are 19 residues in the CDR3.